These T cell receptor beta chains were read from a single sample in a study of T cell changes during pregnancy in multiple sclerosis. TCRdb's copy holds only in-frame clones and misses some; the assay was immunoSEQ multiplex PCR. Among about 30,000 clones listed, 90% were seen once. The sample in question was CD4+ T cells from peripheral blood mononuclear cells, obtained in the second trimester of pregnancy. The receptor source for this set is a female donor in good health, enrolled as a control in a pregnancy study. Each CDR3 is given with its conserved first and last residue. The order of the fields is V gene, D gene, J gene, clone size, CDR3 protein, CDR3 DNA. The D gene is left open where the match is weak. Size tells how often a clone was seen (once, few, many) or the class of an expanded clone, and some rows leave it out.

>TRBV30|TRBD1|TRBJ1-6|NA
CAWTSFFGQGGNSPLHF
TGTGCCTGGACCTCCTTTTTTGGACAGGGTGGCAATTCACCCCTCCACTTT
>TRBV6-6|NA|TRBJ2-3|NA
CASSYETPRTDTQYF
TGTGCCAGCAGTTACGAGACTCCCCGCACAGATACGCAGTATTTT
>TRBV7-2|NA|TRBJ2-7|NA
CASSLVGRLQYF
TGTGCCAGCAGCTTAGTCGGTCGCTTACAGTACTTC
>TRBV4-3|NA|TRBJ2-7|NA
CASSQDRRDYEQYF
TGCGCCAGCAGCCAAGACAGGAGGGACTACGAGCAGTACTTC
>TRBV29-1|NA|TRBJ1-2|NA
CSVEDRTANYGYTF
TGCAGCGTTGAAGACCGGACAGCTAACTATGGCTACACCTTC
>TRBV18|TRBD2|TRBJ2-3|NA
CASSPRLAGGADTQYF
TGTGCCAGCTCACCGAGACTAGCGGGAGGGGCAGATACGCAGTATTTT
>TRBV19|NA|TRBJ2-7|NA
CASSIKDNDPYEQYF
TGTGCCAGTAGTATTAAGGACAACGATCCCTACGAGCAGTACTTC
>TRBV5-1|TRBD2|TRBJ2-5|NA
CASSLYAGGRQETQYF
TGCGCCAGCAGCTTGTATGCGGGGGGCCGGCAAGAGACCCAGTACTTC
>TRBV19|TRBD2|TRBJ2-1|NA
CASTPLSGSSYNEQFF
TGTGCCAGTACCCCTCTTAGCGGGAGCTCCTACAATGAGCAGTTCTTC
>TRBV9|NA|TRBJ1-5|NA
CASSVVGQHYSNQPQHF
TGTGCCAGCAGCGTAGTGGGGCAGCATTATAGCAATCAGCCCCAGCATTTT
>TRBV5-1|TRBD1|TRBJ2-7|NA
CASGTGGTAVYEQYF
TGCGCCAGTGGGACAGGGGGGACCGCCGTGTACGAGCAGTACTTC
>TRBV9|NA|TRBJ1-1|few
CASSETGRTEAFF
TGTGCCAGCAGCGAGACAGGTCGAACTGAAGCTTTCTTT
>TRBV5-1|NA|TRBJ1-5|NA
CASSPEVAGQPQHF
TGCGCCAGCAGCCCAGAAGTTGCGGGCCAGCCCCAGCATTTT
>TRBV7-2|NA|TRBJ2-3|NA
CASSKQGADTQYF
TGTGCCAGCAGTAAGCAGGGCGCAGATACGCAGTATTTT
>TRBV2|NA|TRBJ1-2|few
CASLFTPGAYGYTF
TGTGCCAGTCTATTCACTCCAGGTGCCTATGGCTACACCTTC
>TRBV6-5|TRBD1|TRBJ2-7|once
CASRQGGQSYEQYF
TGTGCCAGCAGACAAGGGGGCCAATCCTACGAGCAGTACTTC
>TRBV18|NA|TRBJ2-1|NA
CASSSRSDEQFF
TGTGCCAGCTCATCACGTAGCGATGAGCAGTTCTTC
>TRBV5-1|TRBD2|TRBJ2-3|once
CASSLRLSNLGLAGGQSTDTQYF
TGCGCCAGCAGCTTGAGGCTTAGTAATCTGGGACTAGCGGGGGGCCAAAGCACAGATACGCAGTATTTT
>TRBV9|TRBD2|TRBJ2-1|NA
CASSTRLAGINNEQFF
TGTGCCAGCAGCACCAGACTAGCGGGGATTAACAATGAGCAGTTCTTC
>TRBV15|NA|TRBJ2-6|NA
CATSRDGVTGANVLTF
TGTGCCACCAGCAGAGACGGGGTAACGGGGGCCAACGTCCTGACTTTC
>TRBV9|TRBD2|TRBJ2-2|NA
CASSVGSGRATGELFF
TGTGCCAGCAGCGTAGGGAGCGGGAGGGCGACCGGGGAGCTGTTTTTT
>TRBV10-3|TRBD1|TRBJ2-7|NA
CAISDQPGQGLYEQYF
TGTGCCATCAGTGACCAACCGGGACAGGGGCTTTACGAGCAGTACTTC
>TRBV11-1|TRBD2|TRBJ2-2|NA
CASSLPVLAGANTGELFF
TGTGCCAGCAGCTTACCCGTACTAGCGGGGGCGAACACCGGGGAGCTGTTTTTT
>TRBV5-6|NA|TRBJ2-1|once
CASSLGISAAYNEQFF
TGTGCCAGCAGCTTGGGGATTAGCGCTGCCTACAATGAGCAGTTCTTC
>TRBV29-1|TRBD1|TRBJ2-7|NA
CSVKRTGSSYEQYF
TGCAGCGTCAAAAGGACAGGGAGCTCCTACGAGCAGTACTTC
>TRBV7-2|TRBD2|TRBJ2-7|NA
CASSLASGSSYEQYF
TGTGCCAGCAGCTTAGCGAGCGGGAGTAGCTACGAGCAGTACTTC
>TRBV30|TRBD2|TRBJ2-2|NA
CAWTTAGGTGELFF
TGTGCCTGGACAACAGCGGGGGGCACCGGGGAGCTGTTTTTT
>TRBV4-3|NA|TRBJ1-2|NA
CASSQAPIGYYERNYGYTF
TGCGCCAGCAGCCAAGCCCCGATCGGATACTACGAGCGAAACTATGGCTACACCTTC
>TRBV14|NA|TRBJ2-7|NA
CASSPPPAGRLAYEQYF
TGTGCCAGCAGCCCCCCCCCTGCGGGGAGGTTAGCCTACGAGCAGTACTTC
>TRBV12-5|NA|TRBJ2-1|NA
CASGLTRGQLAYNEQFF
TGTGCTAGTGGTTTGACTCGAGGACAGTTAGCCTACAATGAGCAGTTCTTC
>TRBV6-4|NA|TRBJ2-6|NA
CASSSDSSGANVLTF
TGTGCCAGCAGCTCGGACAGCTCTGGGGCCAACGTCCTGACTTTC
>TRBV6-6|NA|TRBJ1-2|NA
CASSRGLPAIEDYTF
TGTGCCAGCAGTCGAGGGCTACCGGCGATTGAGGACTACACCTTC
>TRBV14|TRBD1|TRBJ2-5|NA
CASSHFTGTASTSQETQYF
TGTGCCAGCAGCCACTTCACCGGGACAGCATCGACCAGCCAAGAGACCCAGTACTTC
>TRBV23-1|TRBD2|TRBJ2-1|NA
CASSDIQRECSYNEQFF
TGCGCCAGCAGTGACATACAGCGGGAGTGTTCCTACAATGAGCAGTTCTTC
>TRBV18|TRBD2|TRBJ2-1|NA
CASSAGTSGYNEQFF
TGTGCCAGCTCAGCCGGGACTAGCGGATACAATGAGCAGTTCTTC
>TRBV30|NA|TRBJ1-6|NA
CAWSLGDSPLHF
TGTGCCTGGAGTCTAGGGGATTCACCCCTCCACTTT
>TRBV4-3|NA|TRBJ1-2|NA
CASSQAGIHGYTF
TGCGCCAGCAGCCAAGCAGGGATCCATGGCTACACCTTC